This TCR beta chain was found in a study of blood T cell repertoires in COVID-19. Sequencing used immunoSEQ multiplex PCR; TCRdb keeps in-frame clones, though not all of them. The table records 300,000 or so clones, around four fifths of them present only once. Only a few counts were recorded for this clone. This clonotype was sampled from a woman in her 50s with acute or convalescent COVID-19. The sequencing input was peripheral blood.

The CDR3 loop is CASSGVAVGTEAFF. DNA for the CDR3: TGTGCCAGCAGTGGCGTAGCGGTCGGGACTGAAGCTTTCTTT. The genes are TRBV2 and TRBJ1-1; D not certain. The CDR3 has 14 amino acids. Germline V gives CDR1 SNHLY, CDR2 FYNNEI. Between the trimmed V and J ends, which lost 4 bases and 5 bases, there was a span of 14 bases.